This TCR beta chain was observed in a study of control samples from healthy donors and cancer patients. The length of the CDR3 is 17 residues. Germline CDR1 reads SGDLS; CDR2 reads YYNGEE. The V segment lost 4 bases and the J segment 2 bases; nucleotides outside the gene matches: 6. The data were produced by immunoSEQ multiplex PCR, yet TCRdb's version contains in-frame clones alone and is incomplete. This table has tens of thousands of clones, about 91% appearing once. The chain links TRBV9 to TRBJ2-6, with 10 bases aligning to TRBD1. This TCR was sampled from a man aged 25 to 40 with colorectal cancer. Specimen: PBMCs. CDR3 nucleotides: TGTGCCAGCAGCTCCCGACAGGGGGCAACTGGGGCCAACGTCCTGACTTTC. It yields the protein CASSSRQGATGANVLTF.